Here is one TCR beta chain with its context. Sequencing used immunoSEQ multiplex PCR; TCRdb keeps in-frame clones, though not all of them. The sample consists of a few hundred thousand clones, around nine tenths of them appearing once. This specimen comes from a study of blood T cell repertoires in COVID-19. Across the whole study: Specimens from acute and convalescent COVID-19 originated in the United States, Italy and Spain.

The germline V gene encodes CDR1 SGHRS and CDR2 YFSETQ. CDR3 size: 18 residues. Losses at the gene ends were 0 bases for V and 0 bases for J; bases not matched to a gene: 3. The TCR sequence derives from a man between 45 and 60 years old with active or convalescent COVID-19. The V call is TRBV5-1, the J call TRBJ2-3; 14 bases line up with TRBD2. The sequenced material came from peripheral blood. CDR3 coding DNA: TGCGCCAGCAGCTTGGCTAGGACTAGCGGGGGGAGCACAGATACGCAGTATTTT. Translating gives CASSLARTSGGSTDTQYF.